The 20 T cell receptor beta chains listed next were all sequenced from one sample in a study of blood T cells in healthy people across ages. With a J-beta primer mix and a sample-barcoded 5' primer, a second PCR ran about 6 to 11 cycles. TCRdb called the 5' RACE reads again in MiXCR, with one record for every CDR3 protein. The sample consists of some 1.1 million distinct CDR3 sequences, less than 45% of them appearing once. The sample comprised blood. All receptors come from a man aged 18 to 30 in good health.

In its sample, this clonotype was seen a few times. The chain carries TRBV4-2 and TRBJ1-5; D call uncertain. This CDR3 has 15 residues. V dropped 0 bases and J dropped 6 bases, with 12 bases sitting between them. Germline values: CDR1 LGHNA, CDR2 YNFKEQ. The CDR3 bases are TGTGCCAGCAGCCAAGATTTTCCGGGCAGTCAGCCCCAGCATTTT. This translates into CASSQDFPGSQPQHF.

This clonotype turned up a few times. This sequence joins TRBV7-2 and TRBJ2-7; D not certain. Germline V CDR1 and CDR2: SGHTA, FQGNSA. With 1 base removed from V and 2 bases from J, the gap between germline ends came to 6 bases. The CDR3 covers 13 residues. The CDR3 loop is CASSLVQAYEQYF. In DNA form, the CDR3 reads TGTGCCAGCAGCTTAGTTCAGGCCTACGAGCAGTACTTC.

The chain couples TRBV4-1 to TRBJ2-2; 8 bases line up with TRBD2. CDR1 is MGHRA, CDR2 YSYEKL, per germline. The CDR3 runs 15 residues. Trimming removed 4 bases from V and 6 bases from J; junction bases left unmatched: 7. CDR3: CASSPGGAHAGELFF. The CDR3, as DNA: TGCGCCAGCAGCCCCGGGGGGGCTCATGCCGGGGAGCTGTTTTTT.

This clonotype has only a few counts. V usage is TRBV6-4 and J usage is TRBJ2-3; the D is unclear. The length of the CDR3 is 14 residues. In germline, CDR1 is MRHNA, CDR2 SNTAGT. V was trimmed by 0 bases and J by 2 bases, leaving 6 bases between them. Here the CDR3 reads CASSDSASTDTQYF. CDR3 sequence (DNA): TGTGCCAGCAGTGACTCGGCCTCCACAGATACGCAGTATTTT.

The rearrangement uses TRBV7-2 and TRBJ1-1, with 7 bases lining up with TRBD1. V lost 2 bases, J lost 4 bases, and 13 bases stayed unmatched. From germline, CDR1 is SGHTA and CDR2 FQGNSA. CDR3 length: 17 amino acids. CDR3 sequence (DNA): TGTGCCAGCAGCTTAATTGAGAGGGGGCGGAGGACCACTGAAGCTTTCTTT. This translates into CASSLIERGRRTTEAFF.

This clonotype came up a few times. The chain recombines TRBV12-3 or TRBV12-4 with TRBJ1-5; 7 bases align to TRBD1. The CDR3 has 14 amino acids. Trimming cost V 7 bases and J 2 bases; bases outside gene matches: 5. The CDR3 nucleotides are TGTGCCAGCAACAGACAGGGAGGCAATCAGCCCCAGCATTTT. Translating gives CASNRQGGNQPQHF.

The rearrangement joins TRBV7-9 to TRBJ2-2; D perhaps matches TRBD1 (5 bases). There are 16 residues in the CDR3. In germline, CDR1 is SEHNR, CDR2 FQNEAQ (reference sequence). Trimming stripped 3 bases from V and 0 bases from J, with 11 bases between. This CDR3 is CASSFPPGTNTGELFF. In nucleotides, the CDR3 is TGTGCCAGCAGCTTTCCTCCAGGGACGAACACCGGGGAGCTGTTTTTT.

This clonotype was seen more than once but under ten times. This chain uses TRBV7-3 with TRBJ1-1; D is ambiguous. This CDR3 has 13 residues. Germline-derived CDR1 and CDR2 are SGHTA and FQGTGA. V shed 4 bases and J shed 0 bases, with 6 bases lying between them. The CDR3 DNA reads TGTGCCAGCAGCTCCCACCTGAACACTGAAGCTTTCTTT. Translating it yields CASSSHLNTEAFF.

This clonotype was seen a handful of times. This sequence joins TRBV27 and TRBJ2-7; D ambiguous. The CDR3 has 14 amino acids. CDR1 MNHEY and CDR2 SMNVEV come from the germline V gene (reference sequence). V gave up 2 bases and J gave up 2 bases, with 10 bases separating them. CDR3 in DNA: TGTGCCAGCAGTTTAAAGGGTCTCCCCTACGAGCAGTACTTC. Translation: CASSLKGLPYEQYF.

This chain connects TRBV5-1 to TRBJ2-3; 9 nucleotides match TRBD2. With V trimmed by 3 bases and J by 5 bases, 4 bases remained unmatched. Germline V gene lookup returns CDR1 SGHRS and CDR2 YFSETQ. CDR3 length equals 14 residues. CDR3: CASSSPAGGDTQYF. In nucleotides, the CDR3 is TGCGCCAGCAGCTCTCCAGCGGGGGGAGATACGCAGTATTTT. Complete variable domain (other parts from reference TRBV5-1 and TRBJ2-3): KAGVTQTPRYLIKTRGQQVTLSCSPISGHRSVSWYQQTPGQGLQFLFEYFSETQRNKGNFPGRFSGRQFSNSRSEMNVSTLELGDSALYLCASSSPAGGDTQYFGPGTRLTVL.

This clonotype was picked up a small number of times. V and J are TRBV5-1 and TRBJ2-3; 9 nucleotides line up with TRBD2. J lost 1 base, V lost 1 base, and 7 bases had no gene match. This CDR3 has 17 amino acids. Germline V gene data show CDR1 as SGHRS and CDR2 as YFSETQ. For the CDR3, the DNA is TGCGCCAGCAGCTTGTATGCTAGCGGGGCTGGCACAGATACGCAGTATTTT. This encodes CASSLYASGAGTDTQYF.

This clonotype was seen more than once but under ten times. The J gene is TRBJ1-6, the V gene TRBV9, with 8 bases that match TRBD1. After removal of 0 bases from V and 7 bases from J, the junction contained 6 bases not matched to a gene. This CDR3 region has 16 residues. Looked up from germline, CDR1 is SGDLS and CDR2 is YYNGEE. This CDR3 reads CASSVDRGSANSPLHF. The CDR3 bases are TGTGCCAGCAGCGTAGACAGGGGGAGTGCGAATTCACCCCTCCACTTT.

CDR3 sequence (DNA): TGTGCCAGCAGCTTAAGTTCGGCGGAGGTAACAGATACGCAGTATTTT. Protein: CASSLSSAEVTDTQYF. The chain joins TRBV7-3 to TRBJ2-3; D may be TRBD2 (5 bases). The CDR3 has 16 residues. V was cut by 1 base and J by 3 bases, with 14 bases left in between. Germline V gene lookup returns CDR1 SGHTA and CDR2 FQGTGA. Combining the CDR3 with reference TRBV7-3 and TRBJ2-3 gives the whole variable domain GAGVSQTPSNKVTEKGKYVELRCDPISGHTALYWYRQSLGQGPEFLIYFQGTGAADDSGLPNDRFFAVRPEGSVSTLKIQRTERGDSAVYLCASSLSSAEVTDTQYFGPGTRLTVL.

This clonotype came up a few times. The J gene is TRBJ2-5, the V gene TRBV18; 8 bases agree with TRBD1. This CDR3 is built from 15 residues. Germline loops: CDR1 KGHSH, CDR2 LQKENI. V dropped 3 bases and J dropped 5; count of bases not matched to a gene: 8. The CDR3 nucleotides are TGTGCCAGCTCACCTGATGGACAGGGAAGGGAGACCCAGTACTTC. It specifies CASSPDGQGRETQYF.

This clonotype has a count of ten or more. The gene calls are TRBV6-5 and TRBJ1-1, with unresolved D. Germline assignment: CDR1 MNHEY and CDR2 SVGAGI. The V end lost 0 bases, the J end lost 4 bases, and 6 bases lay between the germline ends. The CDR3 contains 13 residues. The CDR3 loop reads CASSYSAGTEAFF. In DNA, the CDR3 is TGTGCCAGCAGTTACTCAGCGGGCACTGAAGCTTTCTTT.

This clonotype was observed a handful of times. The rearrangement links TRBV7-2 to TRBJ1-2, with D unclear. V was trimmed by 5 bases and J by 2 bases, leaving 12 bases between them. The CDR3 runs to 14 residues. The germline V gene encodes CDR1 SGHTA and CDR2 FQGNSA. CDR3 nucleotides: TGTGCCAGCAGCCCGGCGCCGGTCAACTATGGCTACACCTTC. It encodes CASSPAPVNYGYTF.

This clonotype was seen a handful of times. The V call is TRBV12-3 or TRBV12-4, the J call TRBJ2-7; 9 nucleotides agree with TRBD2. This CDR3 region has 14 residues. The trim removed 7 bases at V and 0 bases at J, leaving 4 bases unmatched. CDR3 bases: TGTGCCAGCAATCCAGCGGGGGGCTCCTACGAGCAGTACTTC. It encodes CASNPAGGSYEQYF.

A single count supports this clonotype. The CDR3 coding sequence is TGCGCCAGCAGCCAAGGCAAGGGGGGCAAATCCAAAAACATTCAGTACTTC. Amino acids: CASSQGKGGKSKNIQYF. The chain combines TRBV4-3 with TRBJ2-4; D is tentatively TRBD1 or TRBD2 (6 bases each). CDR3 size: 17 residues. V was trimmed by 1 base and J by 2 bases, leaving 15 bases between them. Looked up from germline, CDR1 is LGHNA and CDR2 is YSLEER.

This clonotype was detected only a few times. The rearrangement links TRBV6-6 to TRBJ2-4, with 7 bases aligning to TRBD1. The V and J ends lost 7 bases and 15 bases, in that order; junction bases with no gene match: 6. CDR3 size: 10 residues. CDR1 and CDR2 (germline): MNHNY, SVGAGI (reference sequence). Written as DNA, the CDR3 is TGTGCCAGCAATGGACAGGCTTTGTACTTC. Its protein is CASNGQALYF.

This clonotype has only a few counts. The chain uses TRBV20-1 and TRBJ1-5, with 9 bases identical to TRBD1. This CDR3 comprises 17 residues. V was pared by 3 bases and J by 0 bases, with 9 bases of the junction left unmatched. Germline CDR1 DFQATT, CDR2 SNEGSKA (reference sequence). Written as DNA, the CDR3 is TGCAGTGCTAGTAAGACAGGGGGTTGGCATAGCAATCAGCCCCAGCATTTT. Amino acids: CSASKTGGWHSNQPQHF.